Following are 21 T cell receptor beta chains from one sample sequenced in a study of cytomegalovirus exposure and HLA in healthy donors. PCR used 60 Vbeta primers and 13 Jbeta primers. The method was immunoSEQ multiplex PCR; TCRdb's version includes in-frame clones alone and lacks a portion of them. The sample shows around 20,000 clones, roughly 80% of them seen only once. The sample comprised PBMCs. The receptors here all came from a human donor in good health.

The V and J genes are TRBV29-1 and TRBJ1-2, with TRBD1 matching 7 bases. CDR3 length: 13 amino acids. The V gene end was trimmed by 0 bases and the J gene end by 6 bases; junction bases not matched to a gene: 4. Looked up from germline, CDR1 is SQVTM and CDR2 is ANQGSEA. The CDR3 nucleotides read TGCAGCGTTGAAGATCAGACAGGGCATGGCTACACCTTC. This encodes CSVEDQTGHGYTF.

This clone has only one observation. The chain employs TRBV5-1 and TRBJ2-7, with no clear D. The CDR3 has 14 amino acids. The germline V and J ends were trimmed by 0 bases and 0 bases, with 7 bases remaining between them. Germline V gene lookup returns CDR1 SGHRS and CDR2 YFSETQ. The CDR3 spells CASSLAEVSYEQYF. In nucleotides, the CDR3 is TGCGCCAGCAGCTTGGCTGAGGTCTCCTACGAGCAGTACTTC.

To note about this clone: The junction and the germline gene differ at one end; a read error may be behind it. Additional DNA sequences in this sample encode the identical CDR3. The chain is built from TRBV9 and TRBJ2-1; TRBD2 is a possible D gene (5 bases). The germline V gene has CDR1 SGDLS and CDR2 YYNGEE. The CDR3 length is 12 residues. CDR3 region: CASSAFDNEQFF. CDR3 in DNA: TGTGCCAGTAGCGCGTTCGACAATGAGCAGTTCTTC.

The CDR3 coding sequence is TGTGCCAGCAGTGAAGTTAGCGGAGCGATAACCCAGCATTTT. Amino acid sequence: CASSEVSGAITQHF. The genes are TRBV6-5 and TRBJ1-5; D not certain. There are 14 residues in the CDR3. V was pared by 5 bases and J by 11 bases, with 19 bases between. CDR1 MNHEY and CDR2 SVGAGI come from the germline V gene.

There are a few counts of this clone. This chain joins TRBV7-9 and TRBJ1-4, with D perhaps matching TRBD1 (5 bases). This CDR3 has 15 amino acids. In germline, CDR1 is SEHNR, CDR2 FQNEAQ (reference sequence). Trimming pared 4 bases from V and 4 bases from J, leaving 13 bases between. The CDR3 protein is CASSSPAGINEKLFF. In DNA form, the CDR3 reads TGTGCCAGCAGCTCCCCGGCAGGGATTAATGAAAAACTGTTTTTT.

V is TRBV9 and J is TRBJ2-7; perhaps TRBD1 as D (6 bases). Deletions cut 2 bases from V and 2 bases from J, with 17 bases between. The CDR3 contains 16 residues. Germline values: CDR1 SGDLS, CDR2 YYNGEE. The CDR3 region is CASSVDLTGRTYEQYF. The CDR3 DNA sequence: TGTGCCAGCAGCGTCGACCTGACAGGACGTACCTACGAGCAGTACTTC.

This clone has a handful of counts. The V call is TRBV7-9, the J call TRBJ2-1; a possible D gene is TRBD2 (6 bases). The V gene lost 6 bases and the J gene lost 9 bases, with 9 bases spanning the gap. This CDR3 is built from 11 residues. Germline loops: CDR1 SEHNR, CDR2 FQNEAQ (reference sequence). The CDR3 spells CASSRGSEQFF. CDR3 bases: TGTGCCAGCAGTCGGGGGAGTGAGCAGTTCTTC.

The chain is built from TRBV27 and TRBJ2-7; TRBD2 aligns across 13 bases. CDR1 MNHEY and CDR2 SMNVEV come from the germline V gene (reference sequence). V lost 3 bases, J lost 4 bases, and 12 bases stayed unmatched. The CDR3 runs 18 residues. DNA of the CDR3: TGTGCCAGCAGTTTGGGGCTCCCGGGACTAGCGGGAACTTACGAGCAGTACTTC. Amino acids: CASSLGLPGLAGTYEQYF.

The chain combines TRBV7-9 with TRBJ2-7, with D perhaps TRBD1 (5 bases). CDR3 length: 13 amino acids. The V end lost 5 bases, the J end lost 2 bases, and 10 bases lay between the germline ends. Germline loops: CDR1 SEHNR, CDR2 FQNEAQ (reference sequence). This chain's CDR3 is CASSPGLTYEQYF. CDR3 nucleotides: TGTGCCAGCAGCCCAGGGTTGACCTACGAGCAGTACTTC.

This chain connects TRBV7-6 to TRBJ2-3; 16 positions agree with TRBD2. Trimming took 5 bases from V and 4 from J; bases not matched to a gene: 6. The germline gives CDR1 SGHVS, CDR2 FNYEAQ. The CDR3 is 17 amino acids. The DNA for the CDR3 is TGTGCCAGCAGCCCGGGACTAGCGGGGGGGCGGGCAGATACGCAGTATTTT. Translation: CASSPGLAGGRADTQYF.

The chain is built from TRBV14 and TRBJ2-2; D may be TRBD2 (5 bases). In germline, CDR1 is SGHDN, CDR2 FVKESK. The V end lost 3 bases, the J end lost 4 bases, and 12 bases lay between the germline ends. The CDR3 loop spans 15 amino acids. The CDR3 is CASSQMRAGTGELFF. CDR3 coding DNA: TGTGCCAGCAGCCAGATGAGGGCTGGCACCGGGGAGCTGTTTTTT.

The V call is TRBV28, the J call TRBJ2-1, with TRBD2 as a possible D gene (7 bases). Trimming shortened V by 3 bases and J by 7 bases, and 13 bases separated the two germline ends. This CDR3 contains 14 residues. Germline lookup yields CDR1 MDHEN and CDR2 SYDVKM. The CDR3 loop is CASSFRGARNEQFF. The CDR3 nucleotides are TGTGCCAGCAGTTTCCGGGGGGCGAGAAATGAGCAGTTCTTC.

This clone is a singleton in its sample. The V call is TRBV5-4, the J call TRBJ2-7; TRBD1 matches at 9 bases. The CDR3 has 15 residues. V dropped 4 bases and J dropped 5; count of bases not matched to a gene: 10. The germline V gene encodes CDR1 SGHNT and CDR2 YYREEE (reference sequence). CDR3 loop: CASSHPGQGRDEQYF. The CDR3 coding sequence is TGTGCCAGCAGCCACCCGGGACAGGGTCGCGACGAGCAGTACTTC.

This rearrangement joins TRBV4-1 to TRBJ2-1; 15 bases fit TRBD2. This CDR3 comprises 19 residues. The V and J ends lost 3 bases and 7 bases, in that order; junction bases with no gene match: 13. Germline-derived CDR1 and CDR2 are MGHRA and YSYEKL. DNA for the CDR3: TGCGCCAGCAGCCACCCGGGACTAGCGGGGGGCCCGAGGTGGAATGAGCAGTTCTTC. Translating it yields CASSHPGLAGGPRWNEQFF.

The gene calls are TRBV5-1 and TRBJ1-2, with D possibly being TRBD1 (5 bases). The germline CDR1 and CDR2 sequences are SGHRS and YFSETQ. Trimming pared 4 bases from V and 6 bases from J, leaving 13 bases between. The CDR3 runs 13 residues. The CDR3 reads CASSGGLRDGYTF. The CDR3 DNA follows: TGCGCCAGCAGCGGGGGACTGCGCGATGGCTACACCTTC. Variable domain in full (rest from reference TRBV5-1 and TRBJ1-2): KAGVTQTPRYLIKTRGQQVTLSCSPISGHRSVSWYQQTPGQGLQFLFEYFSETQRNKGNFPGRFSGRQFSNSRSEMNVSTLELGDSALYLCASSGGLRDGYTFGSGTRLTVV.

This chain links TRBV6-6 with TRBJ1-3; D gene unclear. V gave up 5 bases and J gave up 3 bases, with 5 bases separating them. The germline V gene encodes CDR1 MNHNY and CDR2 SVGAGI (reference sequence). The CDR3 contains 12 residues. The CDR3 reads CASSPSGNTIYF. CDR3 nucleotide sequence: TGTGCCAGCAGTCCCAGTGGAAACACCATATATTTT.

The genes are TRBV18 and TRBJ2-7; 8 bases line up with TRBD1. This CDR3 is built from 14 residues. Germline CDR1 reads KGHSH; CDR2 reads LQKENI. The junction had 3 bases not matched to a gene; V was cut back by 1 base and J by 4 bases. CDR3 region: CASSPRGTGYEQYF. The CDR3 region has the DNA TGTGCCAGCTCACCACGTGGGACAGGATACGAGCAGTACTTC.

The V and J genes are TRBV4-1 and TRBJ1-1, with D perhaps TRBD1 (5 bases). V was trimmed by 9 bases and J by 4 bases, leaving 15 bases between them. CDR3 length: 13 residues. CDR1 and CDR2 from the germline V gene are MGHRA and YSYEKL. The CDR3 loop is CASIQGTSTEAFF. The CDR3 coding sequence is TGCGCCAGTATCCAGGGAACGTCCACTGAAGCTTTCTTT.

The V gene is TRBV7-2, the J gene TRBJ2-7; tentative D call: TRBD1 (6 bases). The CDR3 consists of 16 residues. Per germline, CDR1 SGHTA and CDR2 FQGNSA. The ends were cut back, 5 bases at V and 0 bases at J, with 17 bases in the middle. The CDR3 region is CASSGWTAKGSYEQYF. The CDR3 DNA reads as TGTGCCAGCAGCGGTTGGACAGCCAAGGGCTCCTACGAGCAGTACTTC.

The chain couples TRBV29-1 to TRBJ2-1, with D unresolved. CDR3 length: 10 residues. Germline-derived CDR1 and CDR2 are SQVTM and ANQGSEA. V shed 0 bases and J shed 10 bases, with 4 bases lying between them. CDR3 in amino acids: CSVEDPEQFF. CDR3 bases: TGCAGCGTTGAAGATCCGGAGCAGTTCTTC.

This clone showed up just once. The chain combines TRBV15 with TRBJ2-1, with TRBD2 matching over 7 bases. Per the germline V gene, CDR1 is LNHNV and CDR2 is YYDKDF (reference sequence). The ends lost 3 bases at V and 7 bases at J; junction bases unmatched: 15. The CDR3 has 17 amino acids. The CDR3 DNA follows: TGTGCCACCAGCAGTGACCTAGCGGCGGCTGTTACAAATGAGCAGTTCTTC. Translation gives CATSSDLAAAVTNEQFF.